Listed below are T cell receptor beta chains from one sample, sequenced in a study of cytomegalovirus exposure and HLA in healthy donors. The method was immunoSEQ multiplex PCR; TCRdb's version includes in-frame clones alone and lacks a portion of them. In the table there are 150,000 to 200,000 clones, 81% of which are singletons. The sequenced sample consisted of PBMCs. These receptors came from a man in his forties in good health and CMV-seropositive. CDR3s include the opening cysteine and the closing phenylalanine or tryptophan.

>TRBV25-1|TRBJ2-7
CASSDVTGAGYEQYF
>TRBV29-1|TRBJ1-2
CSARRTGAPNYGYTF
>TRBV10-3|TRBJ2-3
CAISDSSDTQYF
>TRBV6-1|TRBJ2-5
CASSLEHQTQYF
>TRBV5-1|TRBJ2-6
CASSRDRKNSGANVLTF
>TRBV5-5|TRBJ2-7
CASRSSYEQYF
>TRBV6-5|TRBJ2-3
CASSYSQGTDTQYF
>TRBV6-1|TRBJ1-2
CASSERGNLGYTF
>TRBV7-5|TRBJ2-5
CARSLVGSGRRETQYF
>TRBV19|NA
CASSPRLAGNEQYF
>TRBV6-1|TRBJ2-3
CASRGRAGGTDTQYF
>TRBV7-7|TRBJ2-1
CASSLYPAGSSYNEQFF
>TRBV6-5|TRBJ2-5
CASSYPQGGETQYF
>TRBV7-9|TRBJ2-2
CASSSYRGLGELFF
>TRBV29-1|TRBJ2-2
CSVERQGNTGELFF
>TRBV7-2|TRBJ2-7
CASSLIGGRAGEQYF